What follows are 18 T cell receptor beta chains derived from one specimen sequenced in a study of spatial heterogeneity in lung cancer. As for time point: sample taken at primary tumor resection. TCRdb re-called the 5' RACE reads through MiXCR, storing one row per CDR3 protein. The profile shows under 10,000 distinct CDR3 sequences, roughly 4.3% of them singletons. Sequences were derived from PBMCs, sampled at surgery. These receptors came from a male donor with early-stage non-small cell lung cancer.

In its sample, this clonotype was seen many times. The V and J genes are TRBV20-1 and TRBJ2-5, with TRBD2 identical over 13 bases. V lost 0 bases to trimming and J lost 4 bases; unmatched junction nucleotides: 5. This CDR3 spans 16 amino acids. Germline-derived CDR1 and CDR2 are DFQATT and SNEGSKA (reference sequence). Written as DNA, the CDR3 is TGCAGTGCTAGAGAAACTAGCGGGGGGGCCGGAGAGACCCAGTACTTC. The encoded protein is CSARETSGGAGETQYF.

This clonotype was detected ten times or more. The CDR3 loop is CSGGRKQETQYF. Written as DNA, the CDR3 is TGCAGTGGTGGGCGTAAACAAGAGACCCAGTACTTC. This rearrangement joins TRBV20-1 to TRBJ2-5; D is uncertain. The CDR3 contains 12 residues. V gave up 7 bases and J gave up 2 bases, with 11 bases separating them. The germline gives CDR1 DFQATT, CDR2 SNEGSKA (reference sequence).

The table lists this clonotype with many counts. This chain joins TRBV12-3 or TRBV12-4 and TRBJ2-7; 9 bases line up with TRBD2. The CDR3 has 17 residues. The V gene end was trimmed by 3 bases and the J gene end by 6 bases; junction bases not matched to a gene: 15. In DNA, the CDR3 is TGTGCCAGCAGTTTCTTTGCGGGGGGGCCAGAGGGATTCGAGCAGTACTTC. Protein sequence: CASSFFAGGPEGFEQYF.

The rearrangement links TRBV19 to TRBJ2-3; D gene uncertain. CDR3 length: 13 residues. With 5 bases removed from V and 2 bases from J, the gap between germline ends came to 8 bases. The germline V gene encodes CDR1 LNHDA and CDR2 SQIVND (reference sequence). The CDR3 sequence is CASSSRPTDTQYF. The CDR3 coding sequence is TGTGCCAGTAGTTCGCGACCCACAGATACGCAGTATTTT.

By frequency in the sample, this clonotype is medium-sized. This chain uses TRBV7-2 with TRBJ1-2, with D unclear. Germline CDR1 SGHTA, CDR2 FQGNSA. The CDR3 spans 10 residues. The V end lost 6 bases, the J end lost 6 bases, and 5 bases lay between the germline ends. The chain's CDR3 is CASRSNGYTF. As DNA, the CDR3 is TGTGCCAGCAGATCAAATGGCTACACCTTC.

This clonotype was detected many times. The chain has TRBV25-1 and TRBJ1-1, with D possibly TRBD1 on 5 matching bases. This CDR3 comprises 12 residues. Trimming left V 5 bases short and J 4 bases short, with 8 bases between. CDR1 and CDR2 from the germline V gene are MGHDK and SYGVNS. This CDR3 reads CASSQGPTEAFF. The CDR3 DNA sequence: TGTGCCAGCAGTCAGGGTCCCACTGAAGCTTTCTTT. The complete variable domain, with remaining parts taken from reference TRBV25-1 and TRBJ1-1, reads EADIYQTPRYLVIGTGKKITLECSQTMGHDKMYWYQQDPGMELHLIHYSYGVNSTEKGDLSSESTVSRIRTEHFPLTLESARPSHTSQYLCASSQGPTEAFFGQGTRLTVV.

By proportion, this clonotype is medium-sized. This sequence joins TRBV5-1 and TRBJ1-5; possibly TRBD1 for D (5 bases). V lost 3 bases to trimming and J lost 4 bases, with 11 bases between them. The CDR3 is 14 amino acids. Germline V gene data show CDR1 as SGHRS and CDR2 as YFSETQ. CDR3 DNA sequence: TGCGCCAGCAGCTACCCTGGGGGGAATCAGCCCCAGCATTTT. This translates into CASSYPGGNQPQHF.

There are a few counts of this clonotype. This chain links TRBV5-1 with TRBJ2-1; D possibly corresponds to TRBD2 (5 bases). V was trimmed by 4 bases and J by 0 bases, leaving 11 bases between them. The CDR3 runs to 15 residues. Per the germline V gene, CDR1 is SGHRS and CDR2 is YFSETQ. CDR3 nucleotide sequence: TGCGCCAGCAGCATGGACTTCAACTCCTACAATGAGCAGTTCTTC. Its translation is CASSMDFNSYNEQFF.

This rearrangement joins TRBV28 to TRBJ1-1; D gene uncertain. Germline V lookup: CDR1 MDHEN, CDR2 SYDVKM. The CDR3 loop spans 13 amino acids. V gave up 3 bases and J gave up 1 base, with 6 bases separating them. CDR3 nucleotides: TGTGCCAGCAGTTTTTTCAAGAACACTGAAGCTTTCTTT. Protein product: CASSFFKNTEAFF.

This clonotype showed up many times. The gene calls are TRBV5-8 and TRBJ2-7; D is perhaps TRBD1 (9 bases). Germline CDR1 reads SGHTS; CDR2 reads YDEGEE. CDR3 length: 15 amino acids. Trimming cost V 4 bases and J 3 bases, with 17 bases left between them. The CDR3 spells CASSREGTGNYEQYV. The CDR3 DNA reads TGTGCCAGCAGCCGGGAGGGGACAGGGAACTACGAGCAGTACGTC.

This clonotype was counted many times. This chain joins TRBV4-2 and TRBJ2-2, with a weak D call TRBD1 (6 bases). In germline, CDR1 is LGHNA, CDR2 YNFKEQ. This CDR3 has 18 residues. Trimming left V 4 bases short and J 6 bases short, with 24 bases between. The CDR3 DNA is TGTGCCAGCAGCCGCACAGGGTTAGTCCCCTTAACGGCCGGGGAGCTGTTTTTT. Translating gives CASSRTGLVPLTAGELFF.

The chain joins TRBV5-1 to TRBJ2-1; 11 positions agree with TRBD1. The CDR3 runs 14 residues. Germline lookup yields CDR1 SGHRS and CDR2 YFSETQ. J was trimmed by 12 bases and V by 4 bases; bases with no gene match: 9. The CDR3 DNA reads TGCGCCAGCAGCATACGTGGACAGGGGGCAAGGCAGTTCTTC. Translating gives CASSIRGQGARQFF. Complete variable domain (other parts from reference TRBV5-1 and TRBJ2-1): KAGVTQTPRYLIKTRGQQVTLSCSPISGHRSVSWYQQTPGQGLQFLFEYFSETQRNKGNFPGRFSGRQFSNSRSEMNVSTLELGDSALYLCASSIRGQGARQFFGPGTRLTVL.

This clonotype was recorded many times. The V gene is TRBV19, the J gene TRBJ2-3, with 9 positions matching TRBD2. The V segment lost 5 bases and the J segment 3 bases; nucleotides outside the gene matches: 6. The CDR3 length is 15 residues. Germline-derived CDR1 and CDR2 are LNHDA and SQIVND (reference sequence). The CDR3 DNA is TGTGCCAGTAGTCATAGCGGGGGAGAGACAGATACGCAGTATTTT. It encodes CASSHSGGETDTQYF.

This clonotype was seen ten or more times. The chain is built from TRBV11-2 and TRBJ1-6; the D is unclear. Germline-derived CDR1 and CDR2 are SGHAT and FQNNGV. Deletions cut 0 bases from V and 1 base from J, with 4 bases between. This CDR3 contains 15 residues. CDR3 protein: CASSLDPSYNSPLHF. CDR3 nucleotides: TGTGCCAGCAGCTTAGATCCATCCTATAATTCACCCCTCCACTTT.

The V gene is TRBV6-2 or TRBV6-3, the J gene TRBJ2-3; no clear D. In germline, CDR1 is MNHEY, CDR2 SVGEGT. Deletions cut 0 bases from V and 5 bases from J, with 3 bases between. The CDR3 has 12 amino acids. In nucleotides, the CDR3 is TGTGCCAGCAGTTACTCGAAAGATACGCAGTATTTT. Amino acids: CASSYSKDTQYF.

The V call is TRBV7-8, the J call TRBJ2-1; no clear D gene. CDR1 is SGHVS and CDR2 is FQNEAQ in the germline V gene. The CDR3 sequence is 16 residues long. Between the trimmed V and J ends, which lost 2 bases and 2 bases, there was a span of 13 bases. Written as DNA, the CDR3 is TGTGCCAGCAGCTTATCCGGGCCGTCAGCCTACAATGAGCAGTTCTTC. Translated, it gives CASSLSGPSAYNEQFF.

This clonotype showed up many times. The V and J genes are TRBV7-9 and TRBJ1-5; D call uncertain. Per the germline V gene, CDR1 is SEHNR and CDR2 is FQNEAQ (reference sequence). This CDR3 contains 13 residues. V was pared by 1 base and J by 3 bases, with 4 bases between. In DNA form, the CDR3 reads TGTGCCAGCAGCTTAGGCACCAATCAGCCCCAGCATTTT. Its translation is CASSLGTNQPQHF.

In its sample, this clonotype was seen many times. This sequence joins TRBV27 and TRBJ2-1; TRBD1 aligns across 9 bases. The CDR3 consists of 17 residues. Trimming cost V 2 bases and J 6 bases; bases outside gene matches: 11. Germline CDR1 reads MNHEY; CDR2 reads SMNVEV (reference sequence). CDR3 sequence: CASSLIQGTGPANEQFF. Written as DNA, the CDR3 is TGTGCCAGCAGTTTAATCCAAGGGACAGGGCCTGCCAATGAGCAGTTCTTC.